This record looks at one T cell receptor (beta chain) sequence and its context. The antigen remains unidentified. Time point noted: blood at routine non-recurrence follow-up after resection. Unsorted whole RNA from tumor, nontumor lung or frozen PBMC underwent sequencing. Germline V gene lookup returns CDR1 SGHNT and CDR2 YENEEA. Trimming stripped 3 bases from V and 5 bases from J, with 18 bases between. The CDR3 loop spans 16 amino acids. This entry is derived from a study of spatial heterogeneity in lung cancer. Points from the study as a whole: More often at tumor resection than at routine follow-up, ubiquitous expanded tumor TCRs were detected in the blood.

Every cDNA TCR molecule received its own unique molecular identifier. From the 5' RACE reads, TCRdb called clonotypes with MiXCR, one entry per CDR3 protein. Among around 110,000 distinct CDR3 sequences, more than 9% were seen once, and the ten largest hold around 17%. This receptor was taken from a male donor with early-stage non-small cell lung cancer. The V and J genes are TRBV11-3 and TRBJ2-3; no firm D call. Specimen: PBMCs, collected at follow-up. This chain's CDR3 is CASSFNGPSSGDTQYF. The DNA for the CDR3 is TGTGCCAGCAGCTTCAACGGGCCATCTTCAGGAGATACGCAGTATTTT.